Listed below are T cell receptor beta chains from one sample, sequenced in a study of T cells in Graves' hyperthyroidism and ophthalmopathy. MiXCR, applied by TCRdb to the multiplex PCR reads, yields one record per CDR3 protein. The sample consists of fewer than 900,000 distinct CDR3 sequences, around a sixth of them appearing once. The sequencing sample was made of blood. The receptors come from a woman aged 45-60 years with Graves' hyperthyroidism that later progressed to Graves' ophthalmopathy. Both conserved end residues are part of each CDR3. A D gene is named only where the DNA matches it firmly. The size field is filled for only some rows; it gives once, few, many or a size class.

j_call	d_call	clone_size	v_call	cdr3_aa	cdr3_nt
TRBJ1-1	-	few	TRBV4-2	CASSQEEWTENTEAFF	TGTGCCAGCAGCCAAGAGGAATGGACGGAGAACACTGAAGCTTTCTTT
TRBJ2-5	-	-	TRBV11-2	CASSPTGRVKETQYF	TGTGCCAGCAGCCCGACCGGACGAGTAAAGGAGACCCAGTACTTC
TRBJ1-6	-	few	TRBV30	CAWSSNSPLHF	TGTGCCTGGAGTTCCAATTCACCCCTCCACTTT
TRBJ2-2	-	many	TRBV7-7	CASSLAGTTGELFF	TGTGCTAGCAGCTTAGCCGGGACAACCGGGGAGCTGTTTTTT
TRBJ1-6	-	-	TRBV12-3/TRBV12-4	CASTLHSVDSPLHF	TGTGCCAGCACCTTACACAGCGTTGATTCACCCCTCCACTTT
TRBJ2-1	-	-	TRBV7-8	CASSFLGSRENEQFF	TGTGCCAGCAGCTTCTTAGGGTCCCGGGAAAATGAGCAGTTCTTC
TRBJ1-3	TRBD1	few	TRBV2	CASTERQGYGNTIYF	TGTGCCAGCACCGAAAGACAGGGATATGGAAACACCATATATTTT
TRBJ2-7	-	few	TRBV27	CASSLRIRESYEQYF	TGTGCCAGCAGTTTACGGATCAGGGAGTCCTACGAGCAGTACTTC
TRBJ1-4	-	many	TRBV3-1	CASSGRGGDNEKLFF	TGTGCCAGCAGCGGGCGAGGGGGGGATAATGAAAAACTGTTTTTT
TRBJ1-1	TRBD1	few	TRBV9	CASSGGQGGLNTEAFF	TGTGCCAGCAGCGGGGGACAGGGGGGTTTGAACACTGAAGCTTTCTTT
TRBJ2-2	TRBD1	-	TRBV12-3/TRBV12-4	CASSSLWQGAFGELFF	TGTGCCAGCAGTTCCCTATGGCAGGGGGCTTTCGGGGAGCTGTTTTTT
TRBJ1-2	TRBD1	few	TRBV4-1	CASRHDRGRGNYGYTF	TGCGCCAGCAGGCATGACAGGGGAAGGGGGAACTATGGCTACACCTTC
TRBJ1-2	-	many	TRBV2	CASSPQNYGYTF	TGTGCCAGCAGCCCCCAGAATTATGGCTACACCTTC
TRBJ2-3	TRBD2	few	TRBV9	CASSGTSGAFDTQYF	TGTGCCAGCAGCGGGACTAGCGGGGCTTTTGATACGCAGTATTTT
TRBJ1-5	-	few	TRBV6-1	CASSPSGGPNQPQHF	TGTGCCAGCAGTCCTTCTGGCGGGCCCAATCAGCCCCAGCATTTT
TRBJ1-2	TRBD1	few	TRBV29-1	CSVPGTGGGYTF	TGCAGCGTGCCCGGGACAGGCGGTGGCTACACCTTC
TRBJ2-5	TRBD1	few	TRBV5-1	CASSLGQGRAQYF	TGCGCCAGCAGCTTGGGACAGGGGCGAGCCCAGTACTTC
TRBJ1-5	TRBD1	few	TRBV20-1	CSASTGVNQPQHF	TGCAGTGCCTCGACAGGGGTCAATCAGCCCCAGCATTTT
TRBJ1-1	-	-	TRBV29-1	CSGGVNTEAFF	TGCAGCGGCGGGGTGAACACTGAAGCTTTCTTT
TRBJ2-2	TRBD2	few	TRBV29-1	CSAQEGLTNTGELFF	TGCAGCGCACAGGAGGGACTAACGAACACCGGGGAGCTGTTTTTT
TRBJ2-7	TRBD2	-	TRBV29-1	CSVRTSERYEQYF	TGCAGCGTTCGGACTAGCGAGAGGTACGAGCAGTACTTC
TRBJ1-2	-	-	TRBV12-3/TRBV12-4	CASSFSENYGYTF	TGTGCCAGCAGTTTCTCGGAAAACTATGGCTACACCTTC
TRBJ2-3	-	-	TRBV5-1	CASSPKGVAPTDTQYF	TGCGCCAGCAGCCCGAAAGGGGTGGCTCCCACAGATACGCAGTATTTT
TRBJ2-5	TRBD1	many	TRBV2	CASQSDRAAETQYF	TGTGCCAGCCAATCGGACAGGGCGGCGGAGACCCAGTACTTC
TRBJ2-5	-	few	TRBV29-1	CSAPKGETQYF	TGCAGCGCCCCGAAGGGGGAGACCCAGTACTTC
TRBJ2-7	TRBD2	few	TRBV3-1	CASSNGLAGHIVKSEQYF	TGTGCCAGCAGCAATGGACTAGCGGGGCATATAGTGAAGAGCGAGCAGTACTTC
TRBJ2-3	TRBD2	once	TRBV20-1	CSAPRLAGGSTDTQYF	TGCAGTGCGCCGAGACTAGCGGGGGGTTCCACAGATACGCAGTATTTT
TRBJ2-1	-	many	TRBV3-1	CASSHPPGLPRYNEQFF	TGTGCCAGCAGCCACCCCCCGGGACTCCCGAGGTACAATGAGCAGTTCTTC